One sample yielded the 3 T cell receptor beta chains listed below, sequenced in a study of shared clonotypes between healthy human individuals. Measured with immunoSEQ multiplex PCR; TCRdb has only the in-frame clones, and not every one. The sample consists of about 2,500,000 clones, over 85% of them appearing once. The specimen sequenced was naive CD4+ T cells sorted from blood. Subset in this sample: CD45RA+ positively selected. These receptors all stem from a man aged 18 to 29 in good health.

This chain joins TRBV29-1 and TRBJ1-2; 9 nucleotides line up with TRBD1. V trimming: 6 bases; J trimming: 6 bases; junction bases outside the gene matches: 5. Germline CDR1 and CDR2: SQVTM and ANQGSEA. This CDR3 region has 12 residues. This chain's CDR3 is CSVAQGADGYTF. Written as DNA, the CDR3 is TGCAGCGTCGCACAGGGGGCCGATGGCTACACCTTC.

As regards this clone: Within the sample, other DNA sequences also encode this same CDR3. The V and J genes are TRBV19 and TRBJ1-5; D gene uncertain. The CDR3 runs 13 residues. The ends were cut back, 2 bases at V and 3 bases at J, with 5 bases in the middle. Germline CDR1 reads LNHDA; CDR2 reads SQIVND (reference sequence). CDR3 DNA: TGTGCCAGTAGTATAAGCCTCAATCAGCCCCAGCATTTT. Translated: CASSISLNQPQHF.

The J gene is TRBJ1-1, the V gene TRBV19; D unresolved. This CDR3 has 15 residues. The ends were cut back, 0 bases at V and 1 base at J, with 9 bases in the middle. The germline gives CDR1 LNHDA, CDR2 SQIVND (reference sequence). CDR3 residues: CASSIEQRWNTEAFF. The DNA of the CDR3 is TGTGCCAGTAGTATAGAACAGCGATGGAACACTGAAGCTTTCTTT.